This TCR beta chain is drawn from a study of T cell responses to AZD1222 COVID-19 vaccine. This CDR3 contains 14 residues. Assay used: immunoSEQ multiplex PCR; TCRdb lists only in-frame clones, some missing. This repertoire shows 150,000 to 200,000 clones, 90% to 95% found once; its top ten account for roughly 10%. The rearrangement links TRBV1 to TRBJ2-5; the table's D call, TRBD1, was not checked against the DNA. TRBV1 is a listed pseudogene. The source material was peripheral blood, sampled on day 0 of AZD1222 vaccination. This TCR derives from an adult in good health. In DNA form, the CDR3 reads TGCACCAGCAGCCAGGGACAGGGGGGGGAGACCCAGTACTTC. Translated: CTSSQGQGGETQYF.